This T cell receptor (beta chain) was obtained from a study of CD8 T cells in ankylosing spondylitis. TCRdb independently ran MiXCR on the 5' RACE reads; one entry per CDR3 protein. The data hold around 250,000 distinct CDR3 sequences, with under 20% observed a single time. General study findings and limits: CD8+ by phenotype, disease-linked clones were relatively rare in peripheral blood. Matched synovial fluid from ankylosing spondylitis patients was reported to be enriched for disease-linked clones. A motif in TCR beta, a set of eight highly homologous variants, appeared characteristic of ankylosing spondylitis blood.

Many counts were recorded for this clonotype. Its cognate antigen is unknown. CDR3 length: 13 amino acids. Trimming took 0 bases from V and 3 from J, leaving 6 bases between them. The receptor was derived from a male donor with ankylosing spondylitis or in good health (not recorded which). Sequenced: blood, either unsorted or a sorted T cell fraction (not recorded which). The gene calls are TRBV12-3 or TRBV12-4 and TRBJ2-7; D not resolved. For the CDR3, the DNA is TGTGCCAGCAGTTTAGCTCCTCACTACGAGCAGTACTTC. This sequence encodes CASSLAPHYEQYF.